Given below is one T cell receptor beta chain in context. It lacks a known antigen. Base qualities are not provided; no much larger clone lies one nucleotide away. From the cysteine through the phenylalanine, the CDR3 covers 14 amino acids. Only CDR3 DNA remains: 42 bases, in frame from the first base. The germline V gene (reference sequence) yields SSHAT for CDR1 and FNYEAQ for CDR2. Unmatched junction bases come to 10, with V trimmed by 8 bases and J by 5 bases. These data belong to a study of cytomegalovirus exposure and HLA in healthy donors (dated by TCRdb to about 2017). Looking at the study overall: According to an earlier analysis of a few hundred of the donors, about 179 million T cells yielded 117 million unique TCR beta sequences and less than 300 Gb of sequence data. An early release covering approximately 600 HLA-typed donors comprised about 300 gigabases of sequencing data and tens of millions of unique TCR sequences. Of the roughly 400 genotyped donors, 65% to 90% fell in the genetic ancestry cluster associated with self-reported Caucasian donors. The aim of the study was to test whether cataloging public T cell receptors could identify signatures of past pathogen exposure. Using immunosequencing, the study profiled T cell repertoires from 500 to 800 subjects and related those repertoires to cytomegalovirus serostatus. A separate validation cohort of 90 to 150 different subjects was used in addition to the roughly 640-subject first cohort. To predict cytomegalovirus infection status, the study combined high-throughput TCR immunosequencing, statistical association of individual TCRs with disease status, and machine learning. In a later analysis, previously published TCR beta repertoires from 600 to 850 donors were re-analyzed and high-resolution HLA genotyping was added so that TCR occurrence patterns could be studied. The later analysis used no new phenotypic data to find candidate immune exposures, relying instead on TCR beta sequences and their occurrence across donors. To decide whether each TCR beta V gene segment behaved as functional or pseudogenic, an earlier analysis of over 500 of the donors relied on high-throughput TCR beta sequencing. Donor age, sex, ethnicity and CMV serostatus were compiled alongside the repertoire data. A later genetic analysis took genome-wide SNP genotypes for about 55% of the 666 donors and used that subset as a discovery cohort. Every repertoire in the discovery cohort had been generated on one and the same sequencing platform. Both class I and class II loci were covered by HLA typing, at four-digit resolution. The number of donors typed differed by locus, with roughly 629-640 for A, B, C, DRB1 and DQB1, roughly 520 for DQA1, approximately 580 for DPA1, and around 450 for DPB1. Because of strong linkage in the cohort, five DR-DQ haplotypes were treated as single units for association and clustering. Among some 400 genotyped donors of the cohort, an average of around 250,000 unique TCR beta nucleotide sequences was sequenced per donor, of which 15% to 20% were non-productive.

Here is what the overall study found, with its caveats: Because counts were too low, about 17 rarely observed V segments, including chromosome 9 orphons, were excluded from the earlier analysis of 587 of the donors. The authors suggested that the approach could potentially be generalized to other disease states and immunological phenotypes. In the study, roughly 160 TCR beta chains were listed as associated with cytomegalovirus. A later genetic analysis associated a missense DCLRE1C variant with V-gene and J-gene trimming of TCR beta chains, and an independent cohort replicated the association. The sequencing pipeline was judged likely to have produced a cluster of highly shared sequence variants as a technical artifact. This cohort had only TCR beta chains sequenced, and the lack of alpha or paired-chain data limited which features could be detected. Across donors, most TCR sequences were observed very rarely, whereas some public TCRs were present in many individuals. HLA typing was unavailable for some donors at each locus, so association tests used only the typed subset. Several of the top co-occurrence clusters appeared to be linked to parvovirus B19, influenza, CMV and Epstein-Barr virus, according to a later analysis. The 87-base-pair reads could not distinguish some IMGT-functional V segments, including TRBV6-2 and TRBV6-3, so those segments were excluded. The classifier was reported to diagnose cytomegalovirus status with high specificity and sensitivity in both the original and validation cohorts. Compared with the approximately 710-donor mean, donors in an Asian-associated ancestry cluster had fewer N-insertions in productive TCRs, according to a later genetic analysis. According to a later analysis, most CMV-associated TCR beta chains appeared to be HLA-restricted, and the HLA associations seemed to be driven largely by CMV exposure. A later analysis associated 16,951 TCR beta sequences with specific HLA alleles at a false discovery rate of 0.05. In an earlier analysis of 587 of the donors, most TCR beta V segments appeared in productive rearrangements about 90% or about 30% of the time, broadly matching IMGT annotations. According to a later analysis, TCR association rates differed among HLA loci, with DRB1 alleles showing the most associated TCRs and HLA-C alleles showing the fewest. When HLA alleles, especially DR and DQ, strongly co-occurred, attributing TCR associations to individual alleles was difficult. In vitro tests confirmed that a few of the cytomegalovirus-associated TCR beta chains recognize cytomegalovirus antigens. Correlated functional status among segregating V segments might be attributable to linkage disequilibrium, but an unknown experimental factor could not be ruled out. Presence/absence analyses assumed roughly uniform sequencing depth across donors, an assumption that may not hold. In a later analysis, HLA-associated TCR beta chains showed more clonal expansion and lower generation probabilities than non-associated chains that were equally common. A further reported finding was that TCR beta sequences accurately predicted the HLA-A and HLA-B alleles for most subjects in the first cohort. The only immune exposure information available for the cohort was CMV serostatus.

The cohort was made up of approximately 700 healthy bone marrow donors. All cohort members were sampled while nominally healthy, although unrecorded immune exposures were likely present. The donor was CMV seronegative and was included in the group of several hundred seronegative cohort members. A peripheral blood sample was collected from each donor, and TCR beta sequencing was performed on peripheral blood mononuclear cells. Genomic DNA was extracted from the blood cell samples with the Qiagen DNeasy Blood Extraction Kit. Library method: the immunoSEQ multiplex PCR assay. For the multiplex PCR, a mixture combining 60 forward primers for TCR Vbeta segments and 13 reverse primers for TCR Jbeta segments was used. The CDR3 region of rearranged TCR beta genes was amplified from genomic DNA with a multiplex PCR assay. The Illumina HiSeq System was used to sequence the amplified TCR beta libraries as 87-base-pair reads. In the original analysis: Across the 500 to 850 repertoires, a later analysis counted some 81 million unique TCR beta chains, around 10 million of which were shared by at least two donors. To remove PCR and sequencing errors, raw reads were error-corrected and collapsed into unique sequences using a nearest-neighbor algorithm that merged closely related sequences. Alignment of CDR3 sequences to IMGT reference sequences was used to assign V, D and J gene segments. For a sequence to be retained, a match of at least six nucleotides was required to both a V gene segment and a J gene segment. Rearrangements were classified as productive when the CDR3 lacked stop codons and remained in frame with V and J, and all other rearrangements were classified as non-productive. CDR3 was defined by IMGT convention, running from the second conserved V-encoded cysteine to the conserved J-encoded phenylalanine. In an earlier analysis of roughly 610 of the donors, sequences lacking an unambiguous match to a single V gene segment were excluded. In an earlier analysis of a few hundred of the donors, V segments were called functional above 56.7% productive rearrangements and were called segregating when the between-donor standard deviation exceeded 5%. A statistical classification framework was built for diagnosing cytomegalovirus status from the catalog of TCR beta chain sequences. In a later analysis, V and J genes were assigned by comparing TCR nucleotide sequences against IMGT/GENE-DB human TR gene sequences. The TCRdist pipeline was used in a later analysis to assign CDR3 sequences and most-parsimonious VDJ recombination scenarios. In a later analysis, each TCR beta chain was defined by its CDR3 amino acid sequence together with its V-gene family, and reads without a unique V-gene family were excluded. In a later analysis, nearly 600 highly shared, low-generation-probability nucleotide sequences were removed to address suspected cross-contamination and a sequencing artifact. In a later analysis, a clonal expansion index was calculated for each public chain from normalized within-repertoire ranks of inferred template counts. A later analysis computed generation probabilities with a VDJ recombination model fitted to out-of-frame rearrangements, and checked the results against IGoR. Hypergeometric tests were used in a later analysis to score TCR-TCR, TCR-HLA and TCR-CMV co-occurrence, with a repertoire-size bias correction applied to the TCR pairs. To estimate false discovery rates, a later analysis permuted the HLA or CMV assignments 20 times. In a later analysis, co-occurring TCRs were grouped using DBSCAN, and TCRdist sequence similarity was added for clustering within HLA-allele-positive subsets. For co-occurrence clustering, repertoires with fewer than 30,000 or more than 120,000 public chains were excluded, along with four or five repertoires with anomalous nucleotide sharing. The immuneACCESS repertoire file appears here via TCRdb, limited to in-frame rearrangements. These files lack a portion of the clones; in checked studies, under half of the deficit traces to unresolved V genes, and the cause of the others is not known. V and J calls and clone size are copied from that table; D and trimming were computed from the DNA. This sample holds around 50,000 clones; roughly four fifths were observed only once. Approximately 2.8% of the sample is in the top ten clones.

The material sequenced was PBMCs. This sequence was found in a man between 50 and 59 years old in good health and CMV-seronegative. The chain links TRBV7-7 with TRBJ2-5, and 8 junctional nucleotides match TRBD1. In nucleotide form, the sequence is TGTGCCAGCGCCCTCGGACAGGGACCGGAGACCCAGTACTTC. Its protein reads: CASALGQGPETQYF.